This TCR beta chain was sequenced for a study of blood T cell repertoires in COVID-19. In the study overall: Spain, Italy and the United States supplied samples that represented acute and convalescent COVID-19.

Followed over time, Seattle patients had been enrolled while infection was active. The CDR3 is 15 amino acids. With 4 bases clipped from V and 9 bases from J, the junction kept 7 bases outside the gene matches. CDR1 and CDR2 (germline): LNHDA, SQIVND (reference sequence). Per the original methods: From reference gene primer amplification, estimates of nucleated cell counts were derived. Sequencing was performed with immunoSEQ multiplex PCR; in TCRdb, only in-frame clones are kept and a portion is missing. V, J and clone size are taken as reported in that table, and D and trimming were inferred from the DNA itself. The sample carries roughly 200,000 clones, approximately 80% recorded once.

The sequenced material came from peripheral blood. This rearrangement joins TRBV19 to TRBJ2-3; 13 bases map to TRBD2. The TCR was taken from a woman of 80 years or more with COVID-19, enrolled during active disease. CDR3 DNA: TGTGCCAGTAGTACCAACGGACTAGCGGGAGTGACGCAGTATTTT. Protein product: CASSTNGLAGVTQYF. Full variable domain (outside the CDR3, taken from reference TRBV19 and TRBJ2-3): DGGITQSPKYLFRKEGQNVTLSCEQNLNHDAMYWYRQDPGQGLRLIYYSQIVNDFQKGDIAEGYSVSREKKESFPLTVTSAQKNPTAFYLCASSTNGLAGVTQYFGPGTRLTVL.